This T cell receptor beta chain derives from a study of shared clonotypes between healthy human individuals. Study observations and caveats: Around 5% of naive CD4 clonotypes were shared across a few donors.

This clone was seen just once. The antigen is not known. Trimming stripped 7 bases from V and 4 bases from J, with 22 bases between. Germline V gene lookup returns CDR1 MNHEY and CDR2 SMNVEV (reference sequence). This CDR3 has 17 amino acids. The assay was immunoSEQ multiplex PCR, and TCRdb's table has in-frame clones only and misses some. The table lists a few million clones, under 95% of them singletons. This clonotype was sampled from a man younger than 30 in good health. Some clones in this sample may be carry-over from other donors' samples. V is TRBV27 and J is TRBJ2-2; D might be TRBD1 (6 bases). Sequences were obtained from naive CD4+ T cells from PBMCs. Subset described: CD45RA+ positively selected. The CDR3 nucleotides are TGTGCCAGCACCCCGGCAAGACAGGTCTTGAGCACCGGGGAGCTGTTTTTT. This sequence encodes CASTPARQVLSTGELFF.